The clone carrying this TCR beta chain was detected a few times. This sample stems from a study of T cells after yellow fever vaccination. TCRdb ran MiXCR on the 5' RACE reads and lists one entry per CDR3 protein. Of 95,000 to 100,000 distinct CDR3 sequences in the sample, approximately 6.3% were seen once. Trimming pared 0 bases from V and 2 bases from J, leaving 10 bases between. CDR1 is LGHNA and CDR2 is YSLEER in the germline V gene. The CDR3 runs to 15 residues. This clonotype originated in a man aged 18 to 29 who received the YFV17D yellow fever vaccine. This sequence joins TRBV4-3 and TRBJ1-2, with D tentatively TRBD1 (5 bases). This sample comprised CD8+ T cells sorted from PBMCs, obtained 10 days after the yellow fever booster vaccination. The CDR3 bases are TGCGCCAGCAGCCAAGAGTGGGGCAAAAACTATGGCTACACCTTC. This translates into CASSQEWGKNYGYTF.